This is a list of T cell receptor beta chains from one sample in a study of shared clonotypes between healthy human individuals. TCRdb's copy holds only in-frame clones and misses some; the assay was immunoSEQ multiplex PCR. The table records about 590,000 clones, roughly 95% of them present only once. The sequencing input was naive CD8+ T cells sorted from blood. Receptors originate from a woman aged 25-40 years in good health. Both conserved end residues are trimmed from each CDR3. Fields, in order: CDR3 protein, V gene, clone size, CDR3 length, J gene. Clone size is not always given. Where it is, it says once, few, many or a class for expanded clones.

CDR3aa: ASMFNSFTDTQY
v_gene: TRBV5-6
abundance: NA
len: 12
j_gene: TRBJ2-3

CDR3aa: ASSPLLEVNEQF
v_gene: TRBV27
abundance: NA
len: 12
j_gene: TRBJ2-1

CDR3aa: ASSLAKVGGSTDTQY
v_gene: TRBV5-1
abundance: once
len: 15
j_gene: TRBJ2-3

CDR3aa: ASSVVGSEAF
v_gene: TRBV9
abundance: NA
len: 10
j_gene: TRBJ1-1

CDR3aa: ASRKRAAVGSYEQY
v_gene: TRBV28
abundance: NA
len: 14
j_gene: TRBJ2-7

CDR3aa: ASRPGTAGPQH
v_gene: TRBV27
abundance: NA
len: 11
j_gene: TRBJ1-5

CDR3aa: ASSGVLAGTTANTGELF
v_gene: TRBV19
abundance: NA
len: 17
j_gene: TRBJ2-2

CDR3aa: ASLEGDNNEQF
v_gene: TRBV5-8
abundance: NA
len: 11
j_gene: TRBJ2-1

CDR3aa: ASSPGTSGLNEQF
v_gene: TRBV27
abundance: NA
len: 13
j_gene: TRBJ2-1

CDR3aa: ASTHPNRGLNTGELF
v_gene: TRBV7-9
abundance: NA
len: 15
j_gene: TRBJ2-2

CDR3aa: ASSLGQGNTEAF
v_gene: TRBV13
abundance: NA
len: 12
j_gene: TRBJ1-1

CDR3aa: ASSLRESYEQY
v_gene: TRBV4-1
abundance: NA
len: 11
j_gene: TRBJ2-7

CDR3aa: ASSGAGTEETQY
v_gene: TRBV2
abundance: NA
len: 12
j_gene: TRBJ2-5

CDR3aa: ASRGLASEQF
v_gene: TRBV6-6
abundance: NA
len: 10
j_gene: TRBJ2-1

CDR3aa: ASSQSQRSAKNIQY
v_gene: TRBV4-1
abundance: NA
len: 14
j_gene: TRBJ2-4

CDR3aa: ASSPIGGRSPLH
v_gene: TRBV7-2
abundance: NA
len: 12
j_gene: TRBJ1-6

CDR3aa: ASSIRQGNQPQH
v_gene: TRBV27
abundance: NA
len: 12
j_gene: TRBJ1-5

CDR3aa: ASSLLFGYEQY
v_gene: TRBV28
abundance: NA
len: 11
j_gene: TRBJ2-7

CDR3aa: ASSLTGAVYGYT
v_gene: TRBV27
abundance: NA
len: 12
j_gene: TRBJ1-2

CDR3aa: ARSGIPRVYEQY
v_gene: TRBV6-5
abundance: NA
len: 12
j_gene: TRBJ2-7

CDR3aa: ASSHWGSTDTQY
v_gene: TRBV23-1
abundance: NA
len: 12
j_gene: TRBJ2-3

CDR3aa: ASSAGQGGYEQY
v_gene: TRBV13
abundance: NA
len: 12
j_gene: TRBJ2-7

CDR3aa: ASSGPTSSLSSSYNEQF
v_gene: TRBV11-2
abundance: NA
len: 17
j_gene: TRBJ2-1

CDR3aa: SVERMEYGYT
v_gene: TRBV29-1
abundance: NA
len: 10
j_gene: TRBJ1-2

CDR3aa: SVQGGVLDYEQY
v_gene: TRBV29-1
abundance: NA
len: 12
j_gene: TRBJ2-7

CDR3aa: AWSWAADNSPLH
v_gene: TRBV30
abundance: NA
len: 12
j_gene: TRBJ1-6

CDR3aa: ASSGEGGPETQY
v_gene: TRBV9
abundance: NA
len: 12
j_gene: TRBJ2-5

CDR3aa: ASSPGTRAYNEQF
v_gene: TRBV7-9
abundance: once
len: 13
j_gene: TRBJ2-1

CDR3aa: ASTPPTDRVMSYEQY
v_gene: TRBV5-8
abundance: NA
len: 15
j_gene: TRBJ2-7

CDR3aa: ASSSRAGEKADTQY
v_gene: TRBV11-2
abundance: NA
len: 14
j_gene: TRBJ2-3

CDR3aa: ASSHGQSSYNEQF
v_gene: TRBV6-5
abundance: NA
len: 13
j_gene: TRBJ2-1

CDR3aa: ASSESTTFYNEQF
v_gene: TRBV10-2
abundance: once
len: 13
j_gene: TRBJ2-1

CDR3aa: ASSQGLVKGSRDEQF
v_gene: TRBV4-1
abundance: NA
len: 15
j_gene: TRBJ2-1

CDR3aa: ASSYHRPGQGTYEQY
v_gene: TRBV27
abundance: NA
len: 15
j_gene: TRBJ2-7

CDR3aa: ASSKDVSGNTIY
v_gene: TRBV28
abundance: NA
len: 12
j_gene: TRBJ1-3

CDR3aa: ASSLYRGSYNEQF
v_gene: TRBV27
abundance: NA
len: 13
j_gene: TRBJ2-1

CDR3aa: ASQGHLNQPQH
v_gene: TRBV19
abundance: NA
len: 11
j_gene: TRBJ1-5

CDR3aa: ASSYRNAPLD
v_gene: TRBV6-5
abundance: NA
len: 10
j_gene: TRBJ2-5

CDR3aa: ASSSGLLSYEQY
v_gene: TRBV5-1
abundance: NA
len: 12
j_gene: NA

CDR3aa: ASSSGTAYGYT
v_gene: TRBV7-8
abundance: NA
len: 11
j_gene: TRBJ1-2

CDR3aa: ASSLTGELF
v_gene: TRBV11-2
abundance: NA
len: 9
j_gene: TRBJ2-2

CDR3aa: ASLRDPISYEQY
v_gene: TRBV28
abundance: NA
len: 12
j_gene: TRBJ2-7

CDR3aa: ASSLGGRNTEAF
v_gene: TRBV5-4
abundance: NA
len: 12
j_gene: TRBJ1-1

CDR3aa: ASSLVGAGELF
v_gene: TRBV5-6
abundance: NA
len: 11
j_gene: TRBJ2-2

CDR3aa: SASDNEQF
v_gene: TRBV20-1
abundance: NA
len: 8
j_gene: TRBJ2-1

CDR3aa: ASSRDRDWYEQY
v_gene: TRBV5-6
abundance: NA
len: 12
j_gene: TRBJ2-7

CDR3aa: ASSSDRGTEAF
v_gene: TRBV6-5
abundance: NA
len: 11
j_gene: TRBJ1-1

CDR3aa: ASSPDLEETQY
v_gene: TRBV4-1
abundance: NA
len: 11
j_gene: TRBJ2-5